These T cell receptor beta chains were read from a single sample in a study of neoadjuvant anti-PD-1 for oral cavity cancer. Assay used: immunoSEQ multiplex PCR; TCRdb lists only in-frame clones, some missing. The data contain about 80,000 clones, around 80% of them singletons. This material consisted of PBMCs, taken before nivolumab (anti-PD-1) treatment. These receptors were taken from a person aged 35-79 years with oral cavity squamous cell carcinoma. Both conserved end residues are trimmed from each CDR3. Not all rows give a size; the values are once, few, many and, for expanded clones, a class.

TRBV6-1 few ASSERWGNEQF
TRBV6-1 - ASRGGISAKNIQY
TRBV2 - ASSEDGGSETQY
TRBV10-3 - AISEGDGAF
TRBV7-8 - ASSSVKETQY
TRBV5-8 - ASSLEWGRTYEQY
TRBV27 - ASKGGPSYNEQF
TRBV7-8 - ASSLLLAGADEQF
TRBV2 once ASRDSGSSYNEQF
TRBV9 - ASSVARFTDTQY
TRBV6-4 - ASMRTGLLNGYT
TRBV30 - AGAEGGSTEAF
TRBV5-1 - ASSLRDTYNEQF
TRBV7-8 - ASSPNRGGANEKLF
TRBV7-8 - ASSSTGGWNEKLF
TRBV19 few ASSIRQASYEQY
TRBV7-9 - ASSFQDGAYEQY
TRBV20-1 - SAGGFDTQY
TRBV6-5 once ASSYGTGVRDTEAF
TRBV21-1 few ASSQTGGKGTEAF
TRBV6-5 - ASTPGGVGNQPQH
TRBV21-1 - ASSKAPWTVSSSYEQY
TRBV6-1 - ASSESWETQY
TRBV10-3 - AISETGTSTDTQY
TRBV6-5 - ASSYSRIYEQY
TRBV27 many ASSLRASSYNEQF